The 28 T cell receptor beta chains below come from one sample, sequenced in a study of blood T cell repertoires in COVID-19. The repertoire was sequenced with immunoSEQ multiplex PCR; TCRdb's copy has only in-frame clones and lacks some. The sample records just over 300,000 clones, around 87% being singletons. Sequenced input: peripheral blood. The receptor set was obtained from a man aged 18 to 30 with active or convalescent COVID-19.

This chain links TRBV27 with TRBJ1-5; 8 nucleotides align to TRBD1. Trimming removed 5 bases from V and 9 bases from J; junction bases left unmatched: 3. CDR3 size: 12 residues. CDR1 is MNHEY, CDR2 SMNVEV, per germline (reference sequence). CDR3 residues: CASSATGGPQHF. The CDR3 bases are TGTGCCAGCAGTGCAACAGGGGGGCCCCAGCATTTT.

V usage is TRBV7-8 and J usage is TRBJ2-3; D may be TRBD2 (6 bases). From germline, CDR1 is SGHVS and CDR2 FQNEAQ. The germline V and J ends were trimmed by 3 bases and 1 base, with 17 bases remaining between them. The CDR3 is made up of 17 amino acids. CDR3 DNA sequence: TGTGCCAGCAGCTTGGGAGACGGGGGAGCTCGCACAGATACGCAGTATTTT. Encoded protein: CASSLGDGGARTDTQYF.

The rearrangement uses TRBV6-5 and TRBJ2-3; 11 bases align to TRBD2. V was pared by 6 bases and J by 6 bases, with 8 bases of the junction left unmatched. This CDR3 has 15 amino acids. CDR1 and CDR2 (germline): MNHEY, SVGAGI. CDR3 nucleotide sequence: TGTGCCAGCAGCTTTATTAGCGGGGGGGCGGATACGCAGTATTTT. Translating it yields CASSFISGGADTQYF.

The rearrangement joins TRBV20-1 to TRBJ2-2; 10 bases are shared with TRBD2. This CDR3 is built from 15 residues. The germline V gene encodes CDR1 DFQATT and CDR2 SNEGSKA (reference sequence). Trimming removed 3 bases from V and 5 bases from J; junction bases left unmatched: 6. CDR3 amino acids: CSASKGLASTGELFF. The DNA for the CDR3 is TGCAGTGCTAGTAAGGGACTAGCGTCAACCGGGGAGCTGTTTTTT.

This sequence joins TRBV19 and TRBJ1-1; the D is unclear. Germline V gene sequence: CDR1 LNHDA, CDR2 SQIVND (reference sequence). V lost 4 bases and J 7 bases, leaving 10 bases between the germline ends. The CDR3 runs 12 residues. The CDR3 region has the DNA TGTGCCAGTAGTAACAGCCTAAGTGAAGCTTTCTTT. Translation: CASSNSLSEAFF. The whole variable domain, filled in from reference TRBV19 and TRBJ1-1, reads DGGITQSPKYLFRKEGQNVTLSCEQNLNHDAMYWYRQDPGQGLRLIYYSQIVNDFQKGDIAEGYSVSREKKESFPLTVTSAQKNPTAFYLCASSNSLSEAFFGQGTRLTVV.

The chain carries TRBV6-5 and TRBJ1-2; TRBD1 matches at 11 bases. The CDR3 has 15 amino acids. The V and J ends lost 6 bases and 4 bases, in that order; junction bases with no gene match: 7. CDR1 is MNHEY and CDR2 is SVGAGI in the germline V gene. The CDR3 protein is CASRGGQGAVYGYTF. CDR3 nucleotide sequence: TGTGCCAGCAGGGGTGGACAGGGGGCTGTCTATGGCTACACCTTC.

The chain has TRBV6-5 and TRBJ2-5, with 7 bases fitting TRBD1. The germline gives CDR1 MNHEY, CDR2 SVGAGI. CDR3 size: 15 residues. V was pared by 8 bases and J by 5 bases, with 14 bases of the junction left unmatched. The CDR3 nucleotides read TGTGCCAGCTCCCGGGACCCTACAGGGGAGGAGACCCAGTACTTC. Translated, it gives CASSRDPTGEETQYF.

The chain recombines TRBV10-1 with TRBJ2-1, with TRBD1 matching 9 bases. V lost 6 bases to trimming and J lost 10 bases; unmatched junction nucleotides: 7. There are 13 residues in the CDR3. Germline V gene lookup returns CDR1 WNHNN and CDR2 SYGVQD (reference sequence). Here the CDR3 DNA reads TGCGCCAGCAGCGGGGACAGGGCGGGGGAGCAGTTCTTC. Translation: CASSGDRAGEQFF.

This chain uses TRBV19 with TRBJ2-1, with a possible D match to TRBD1 (6 bases). The length of the CDR3 is 15 residues. The V end was cut by 3 bases, the J end by 5 bases, with 14 bases between. Germline CDR1 and CDR2: LNHDA and SQIVND (reference sequence). CDR3 in amino acids: CASSISQGPHNEQFF. CDR3 nucleotide sequence: TGTGCCAGTAGTATTTCGCAGGGGCCACACAATGAGCAGTTCTTC.

The CDR3 sequence is CASSPRAGGNQPQHF. The CDR3 DNA reads as TGCGCCAGCAGCCCGCGGGCCGGGGGCAATCAGCCCCAGCATTTT. This sequence joins TRBV4-1 and TRBJ1-5; D unresolved. The CDR3 is made up of 15 amino acids. CDR1 is MGHRA, CDR2 YSYEKL, per germline. Trimming shortened V by 4 bases and J by 2 bases, and 12 bases separated the two germline ends.

This clone occurred a few times. The rearrangement uses TRBV9 and TRBJ1-2, with no clear D. V lost 1 base to trimming and J lost 0 bases, with 4 bases between them. This CDR3 has 13 amino acids. The germline V gene has CDR1 SGDLS and CDR2 YYNGEE. The CDR3 sequence: CASSVNTNYGYTF. In DNA form, the CDR3 reads TGTGCCAGCAGCGTAAACACTAACTATGGCTACACCTTC.

The chain recombines TRBV7-2 with TRBJ1-1, with TRBD1 identical over 7 bases. After removal of 8 bases from V and 5 bases from J, the junction contained 8 bases not matched to a gene. The CDR3 consists of 13 residues. CDR1 is SGHTA, CDR2 FQGNSA, per germline. DNA for the CDR3: TGTGCCAGCCGAAGTGCAGGGGGTACTGAAGCTTTCTTT. It codes for CASRSAGGTEAFF.

This clone was seen more than once but under ten times. This sequence joins TRBV28 and TRBJ1-2; TRBD1 might be the D (5 bases). This CDR3 has 14 residues. Germline CDR1 reads MDHEN; CDR2 reads SYDVKM. Trimming took off 3 bases at V and 0 bases at J, with 8 bases between the two ends. The CDR3 loop is CASSFWGANYGYTF. CDR3 in DNA: TGTGCCAGCAGTTTTTGGGGGGCTAACTATGGCTACACCTTC.

The chain has TRBV4-2 and TRBJ1-5, with unresolved D. Per germline, CDR1 LGHNA and CDR2 YNFKEQ. Trimming removed 3 bases at V and 0 bases at J, with 9 bases between. The CDR3 spans 15 residues. The CDR3 protein is CASSQAGSSNQPQHF. CDR3 nucleotide sequence: TGTGCCAGCAGCCAGGCCGGGAGTAGCAATCAGCCCCAGCATTTT.

The count of this clone is one. V is TRBV6-4 and J is TRBJ2-3; weak D call: TRBD2 (6 bases). The V and J ends lost 5 bases and 2 bases respectively, with 11 bases between them. The length of the CDR3 is 14 residues. Germline V gene lookup returns CDR1 MRHNA and CDR2 SNTAGT. The CDR3 nucleotides are TGTGCCAGCAGTCCCGGGGAGGACACAGATACGCAGTATTTT. Its translation: CASSPGEDTDTQYF.

This clone has just one count. The chain couples TRBV5-1 to TRBJ2-5; weak D call: TRBD1 (5 bases). There are 15 residues in the CDR3. Trimming removed 0 bases at V and 5 bases at J, with 14 bases between. CDR1 and CDR2 (germline): SGHRS, YFSETQ. The CDR3 DNA reads TGCGCCAGCAGCTTGGGACAGACGTGGTCGGAGACCCAGTACTTC. Encoded protein: CASSLGQTWSETQYF. The variable domain in full, completed from reference TRBV5-1 and TRBJ2-5, reads KAGVTQTPRYLIKTRGQQVTLSCSPISGHRSVSWYQQTPGQGLQFLFEYFSETQRNKGNFPGRFSGRQFSNSRSEMNVSTLELGDSALYLCASSLGQTWSETQYFGPGTRLLVL.

The genes are TRBV15 and TRBJ2-1; 9 nucleotides match TRBD2. The CDR3 length is 19 residues. V gave up 2 bases and J gave up 10 bases; unmatched junction bases: 21. CDR1 and CDR2 (germline): LNHNV, YYDKDF (reference sequence). The CDR3 bases are TGTGCCACCAGCAGATTAACCCTCCGTGGGATGACTAGCGGAAGAGAGCAGTTCTTC. Its protein is CATSRLTLRGMTSGREQFF.

The chain recombines TRBV3-1 (or the pseudogene TRBV3-2) with TRBJ2-2, with a weak D call TRBD1 (5 bases). Trimming removed 3 bases from V and 4 bases from J, with 15 bases in between. The CDR3 sequence is 16 residues long. The germline V gene encodes CDR1 LGHDT and CDR2 YNNKEL (reference sequence). The CDR3 spells CASSHIGVSGTGELFF. The CDR3 DNA reads as TGTGCCAGCAGCCACATAGGGGTCAGTGGCACCGGGGAGCTGTTTTTT.

The rearrangement uses TRBV7-9 and TRBJ1-5; D remains unclear. This CDR3 spans 12 amino acids. V lost 7 bases and J lost 5, with 9 bases in between. Germline CDR1 reads SEHNR; CDR2 reads FQNEAQ (reference sequence). For the CDR3, the DNA is TGTGCCAGCACTTGGGGAGATCAGCCCCAGCATTTT. It translates to CASTWGDQPQHF.

The chain combines TRBV6-6 with TRBJ2-3; 7 bases are a match to TRBD2. After removal of 6 bases from V and 0 bases from J, the junction contained 6 bases not matched to a gene. The germline gives CDR1 MNHNY, CDR2 SVGAGI (reference sequence). The CDR3 covers 15 residues. As DNA, the CDR3 is TGTGCCAGCAGCCCGAGAGCGGGAAGCACAGATACGCAGTATTTT. The encoded protein is CASSPRAGSTDTQYF.

The chain combines TRBV27 with TRBJ2-2; a weak D match, TRBD2 (5 bases). The germline CDR1 and CDR2 sequences are MNHEY and SMNVEV (reference sequence). Trimming took off 3 bases at V and 3 bases at J, with 14 bases between the two ends. CDR3 size: 16 residues. DNA of the CDR3: TGTGCCAGCAGTTTTAACCCTGGACTGGACACCGGGGAGCTGTTTTTT. Residues: CASSFNPGLDTGELFF.

This rearrangement joins TRBV27 to TRBJ1-5; D is uncertain. The CDR3 extends over 15 amino acids. Germline V lookup: CDR1 MNHEY, CDR2 SMNVEV (reference sequence). Between the trimmed V and J ends, which lost 1 base and 4 bases, there was a span of 11 bases. CDR3 DNA sequence: TGTGCCAGCAGTTTATTGCCCGGCGGTAATCAGCCCCAGCATTTT. Amino acids: CASSLLPGGNQPQHF.

Regarding this clone: One end of the junction fails to match germline, which may point to a read error. V and J are TRBV28 and TRBJ2-7, with 7 bases fitting TRBD2. Germline CDR1 MDHEN, CDR2 SYDVKM. CDR3 length: 14 amino acids. CDR3 loop: CASASKGTIQGLKF. The CDR3, as DNA: TGTGCCAGCGCCTCCAAGGGGACTATCCAGGGTTTGAAGTTC.

The rearrangement links TRBV7-9 to TRBJ2-7; D remains ambiguous. Between the trimmed V and J ends, which lost 5 bases and 4 bases, there was a span of 12 bases. Germline-derived CDR1 and CDR2 are SEHNR and FQNEAQ (reference sequence). This CDR3 has 13 amino acids. The DNA for the CDR3 is TGTGCCAGCAGCAAACGTGGCAGGTACGAGCAGTACTTC. The encoded protein is CASSKRGRYEQYF.

This rearrangement joins TRBV12-5 to TRBJ2-3; the match to TRBD2 covers 7 bases. V dropped 8 bases and J dropped 0; count of bases not matched to a gene: 2. In germline, CDR1 is LGHNT, CDR2 FRNRAP. The CDR3 runs to 13 residues. The CDR3 nucleotides are TGTGCTAGTAGCGGGACTAGCACAGATACGCAGTATTTT. It encodes CASSGTSTDTQYF.

V gene TRBV2 combines with J gene TRBJ1-4; 9 positions agree with TRBD1. The CDR3 loop spans 19 amino acids. Germline-derived CDR1 and CDR2 are SNHLY and FYNNEI. Trimming took 4 bases from V and 0 from J; bases not matched to a gene: 12. CDR3 sequence reads: CASSGGGQGGFATNEKLFF. The CDR3 DNA follows: TGTGCCAGCAGTGGAGGGGGACAGGGAGGCTTTGCAACTAATGAAAAACTGTTTTTT.

The chain combines TRBV28 with TRBJ2-1, with D perhaps matching TRBD1 (5 bases). Between the trimmed V and J ends, which lost 5 bases and 9 bases, there was a span of 8 bases. Germline assignment: CDR1 MDHEN and CDR2 SYDVKM. The CDR3 extends over 11 amino acids. The DNA for the CDR3 is TGTGCCAGCAGTCCCAGGGTTGAGCAGTTCTTC. Protein product: CASSPRVEQFF.

The V and J genes are TRBV6-2 or TRBV6-3 and TRBJ1-1; D is perhaps TRBD1 (6 bases). Germline assignment: CDR1 MNHEY and CDR2 SVGEGT. This CDR3 comprises 19 residues. V lost 0 bases, J lost 1 base, and 21 bases lay in between. The CDR3 DNA sequence: TGTGCCAGCAGTTACTCGGGGTTAGTCCGGGACATCACGAACACTGAAGCTTTCTTT. Translated, it gives CASSYSGLVRDITNTEAFF.